This entry lists 17 T cell receptor beta chains sequenced from one sample in a study of tumour-infiltrating T cells in Burkitt lymphoma. TCRdb keeps only in-frame clones here, not all; method: immunoSEQ multiplex PCR. This sample has some 13,000 clones, with more than 60% found just once. Sample: tumor tissue. These receptors all stem from a human donor with diffuse large B-cell lymphoma.

The V call is TRBV15, the J call TRBJ2-7; D gene unclear. Germline V gives CDR1 LNHNV, CDR2 YYDKDF (reference sequence). Trimming stripped 0 bases from V and 7 bases from J, with 13 bases between. The CDR3 consists of 14 residues. CDR3 amino acids: CATSRDVGSREQYF. The CDR3 DNA reads as TGTGCCACCAGCAGAGATGTCGGCTCCAGGGAGCAGTACTTC.

The chain combines TRBV6-1 with TRBJ1-1; TRBD1 agrees at 8 bases. Trimming removed 4 bases from V and 5 bases from J; junction bases left unmatched: 6. Germline CDR1 is MNHNS and CDR2 is SASEGT. The CDR3 sequence is 14 residues long. The CDR3 spells CASSAGTGWTEAFF. As DNA, the CDR3 is TGTGCCAGCAGTGCGGGGACAGGATGGACTGAAGCTTTCTTT.

The rearrangement joins TRBV29-1 to TRBJ2-1; D is perhaps TRBD2 (6 bases). The germline V gene has CDR1 SQVTM and CDR2 ANQGSEA. Deletions cut 7 bases from V and 4 bases from J, with 17 bases between. The CDR3 has 14 amino acids. The chain's CDR3 is CSANGEDYYNEQFF. CDR3 DNA: TGCAGCGCTAATGGGGAGGACTATTACAATGAGCAGTTCTTC.

The chain combines TRBV27 with TRBJ1-2, with TRBD1 identical over 11 bases. Trimming took 6 bases from V and 8 from J; bases not matched to a gene: 5. CDR1 MNHEY and CDR2 SMNVEV come from the germline V gene (reference sequence). The CDR3 extends over 13 amino acids. The CDR3 bases are TGTGCCAGCAGGGGGACAGGGGGTAGGGGCTACACCTTC. It is translated as CASRGTGGRGYTF.

The chain couples TRBV29-1 to TRBJ1-3, with TRBD1 identical over 7 bases. CDR3 size: 15 residues. V lost 0 bases and J lost 1; bases outside the gene matches: 3. Germline V gives CDR1 SQVTM, CDR2 ANQGSEA. The CDR3 protein is CSVEETGWSGNTIYF. The CDR3 coding sequence is TGCAGCGTTGAAGAGACAGGGTGGTCTGGAAACACCATATATTTT. The full variable domain, its missing parts supplied by reference TRBV29-1 and TRBJ1-3, is SAVISQKPSRDICQRGTSLTIQCQVDSQVTMMFWYRQQPGQSLTLIATANQGSEATYESGFVIDKFPISRPNLTFSTLTVSNMSPEDSSIYLCSVEETGWSGNTIYFGEGSWLTVV.

The gene calls are TRBV6-5 and TRBJ2-7, with D perhaps matching TRBD1 (5 bases). This CDR3 region has 13 residues. Germline V gene sequence: CDR1 MNHEY, CDR2 SVGAGI. V was pared by 6 bases and J by 3 bases, with 12 bases between. As DNA, the CDR3 is TGTGCCAGCAGGGCAGGGTCCAGCTACGAGCAGTACTTC. This encodes CASRAGSSYEQYF.

The V gene is TRBV14, the J gene TRBJ1-4, with a possible D match to TRBD1 (5 bases). Trimming removed 6 bases at V and 0 bases at J, with 14 bases between. The CDR3 loop spans 16 amino acids. The V gene's germline CDR1 is SGHDN and CDR2 FVKESK. For the CDR3, the DNA is TGTGCCAGCAGTCCGGGGGTGTCCGCAACTAATGAAAAACTGTTTTTT. This translates into CASSPGVSATNEKLFF.

This rearrangement joins TRBV6-5 to TRBJ2-3; the D is unclear. Germline CDR1 is MNHEY and CDR2 is SVGAGI. The V and J ends lost 5 bases and 1 base respectively, with 13 bases between them. The CDR3 spans 15 residues. For the CDR3, the DNA is TGTGCCAGCAGTGCCTACCAGGCTCGCACAGATACGCAGTATTTT. Its translation: CASSAYQARTDTQYF.

V gene TRBV30 combines with J gene TRBJ2-1; no definite D call. This CDR3 region has 12 residues. CDR1 is GTSNPN, CDR2 SVGIG, per germline (reference sequence). V lost 2 bases and J 5 bases, leaving 7 bases between the germline ends. The CDR3: CAWSPVDNEQFF. The CDR3, as DNA: TGTGCCTGGAGTCCAGTCGACAATGAGCAGTTCTTC. Variable domain in full (rest from reference TRBV30 and TRBJ2-1): SQTIHQWPATLVQPVGSPLSLECTVEGTSNPNLYWYRQAAGRGLQLLFYSVGIGQISSEVPQNLSASRPQDRQFILSSKKLLLSDSGFYLCAWSPVDNEQFFGPGTRLTVL.

The chain has TRBV5-1 and TRBJ1-1, with TRBD1 as a possible D gene (6 bases). The CDR3 has 15 residues. Germline loops: CDR1 SGHRS, CDR2 YFSETQ. V shed 0 bases and J shed 3 bases, with 12 bases lying between them. CDR3 region: CASSLAWGHDTEAFF. The CDR3 DNA reads as TGCGCCAGCAGCTTGGCCTGGGGACACGACACTGAAGCTTTCTTT.

The chain carries TRBV29-1 and TRBJ2-7, with D possibly matching TRBD1 (6 bases). Germline V gene data show CDR1 as SQVTM and CDR2 as ANQGSEA. Trimming cost V 4 bases and J 3 bases, with 10 bases left between them. The CDR3 runs 12 residues. CDR3 sequence reads: CSVVGHHYEQYF. The CDR3 nucleotides are TGCAGCGTTGTGGGACACCACTACGAGCAGTACTTC.

The V and J genes are TRBV15 and TRBJ2-7; 7 nucleotides agree with TRBD2. V lost 1 base, J lost 5 bases, and 8 bases stayed unmatched. The CDR3 has 15 amino acids. In germline, CDR1 is LNHNV, CDR2 YYDKDF (reference sequence). The CDR3 loop reads CATSRGVGGPNEQYV. For the CDR3, the DNA is TGTGCCACCAGCAGAGGGGTGGGAGGGCCTAACGAGCAGTACGTC.

This clone qualifies as medium-sized. The V gene is TRBV6-6, the J gene TRBJ1-5; TRBD1 agrees at 7 bases. Germline values: CDR1 MNHNY, CDR2 SVGAGI (reference sequence). Trimming took 6 bases from V and 5 from J; bases not matched to a gene: 10. CDR3 length equals 15 residues. This chain's CDR3 is CASSQDRTAYQPQHF. In DNA form, the CDR3 reads TGTGCCAGCAGCCAGGACAGGACAGCTTATCAGCCCCAGCATTTT.

There are a few counts of this clone. J is TRBJ2-1 and V is TRBV28; 8 bases fit TRBD2. Germline V lookup: CDR1 MDHEN, CDR2 SYDVKM. This CDR3 has 17 residues. The V segment lost 3 bases and the J segment 2 bases; nucleotides outside the gene matches: 9. CDR3 bases: TGTGCCAGCAGTTTTCGGCCGGCGACTAGCGCCTACAATGAGCAGTTCTTC. Translating it yields CASSFRPATSAYNEQFF.

The chain has TRBV28 and TRBJ1-2; D call uncertain. Trimming pared 5 bases from V and 3 bases from J, leaving 4 bases between. This CDR3 has 11 residues. Per the germline V gene, CDR1 is MDHEN and CDR2 is SYDVKM. In nucleotides, the CDR3 is TGTGCCAGCAGTACCCACTATGGCTACACCTTC. Residues: CASSTHYGYTF.

The J gene is TRBJ1-1, the V gene TRBV28; TRBD1 agrees at 9 bases. This CDR3 is built from 15 residues. Germline V gene lookup returns CDR1 MDHEN and CDR2 SYDVKM. The trim removed 5 bases at V and 3 bases at J, leaving 7 bases unmatched. The CDR3 reads CASSLSGQGYTEAFF. As DNA, the CDR3 is TGTGCCAGCAGTCTGTCGGGACAGGGATACACTGAAGCTTTCTTT.

This chain links TRBV6-5 with TRBJ2-5, with D possibly being TRBD2 (6 bases). The V gene's germline CDR1 is MNHEY and CDR2 SVGAGI. Trimming removed 2 bases at V and 2 bases at J, with 15 bases between. CDR3 length: 16 amino acids. CDR3 loop: CASSYLTGRGQETQYF. The CDR3, as DNA: TGTGCCAGCAGTTACCTGACGGGCCGGGGGCAAGAGACCCAGTACTTC.